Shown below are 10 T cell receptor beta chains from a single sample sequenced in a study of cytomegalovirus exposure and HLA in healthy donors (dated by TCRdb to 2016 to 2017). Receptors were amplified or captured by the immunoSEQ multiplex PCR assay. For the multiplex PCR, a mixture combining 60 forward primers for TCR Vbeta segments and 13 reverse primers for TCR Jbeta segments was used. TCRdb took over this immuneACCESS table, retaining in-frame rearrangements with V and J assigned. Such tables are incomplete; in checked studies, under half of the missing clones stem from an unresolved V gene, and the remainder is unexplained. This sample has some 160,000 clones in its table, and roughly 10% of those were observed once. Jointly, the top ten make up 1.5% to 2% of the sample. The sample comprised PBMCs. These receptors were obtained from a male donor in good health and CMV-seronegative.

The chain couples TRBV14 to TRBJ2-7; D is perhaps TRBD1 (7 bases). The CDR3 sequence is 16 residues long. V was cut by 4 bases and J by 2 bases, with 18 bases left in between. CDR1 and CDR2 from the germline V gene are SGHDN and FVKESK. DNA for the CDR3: TGTGCCAGCAGCCCTTACAGGAGGGGGCCACCCTACGAGCAGTACTTC. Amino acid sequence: CASSPYRRGPPYEQYF.

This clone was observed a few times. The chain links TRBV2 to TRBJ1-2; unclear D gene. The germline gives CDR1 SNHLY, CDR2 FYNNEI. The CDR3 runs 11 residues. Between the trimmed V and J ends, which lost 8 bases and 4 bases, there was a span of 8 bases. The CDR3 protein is CASGAAYGYTF. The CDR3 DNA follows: TGTGCCAGCGGCGCGGCCTATGGCTACACCTTC.

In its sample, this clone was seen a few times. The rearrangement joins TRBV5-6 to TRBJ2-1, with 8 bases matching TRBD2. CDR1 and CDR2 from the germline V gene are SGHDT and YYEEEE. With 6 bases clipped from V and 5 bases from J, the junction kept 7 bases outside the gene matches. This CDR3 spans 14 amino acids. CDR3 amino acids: CASTPGGPNNEQFF. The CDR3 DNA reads TGTGCCAGCACCCCGGGGGGGCCCAACAATGAGCAGTTCTTC.

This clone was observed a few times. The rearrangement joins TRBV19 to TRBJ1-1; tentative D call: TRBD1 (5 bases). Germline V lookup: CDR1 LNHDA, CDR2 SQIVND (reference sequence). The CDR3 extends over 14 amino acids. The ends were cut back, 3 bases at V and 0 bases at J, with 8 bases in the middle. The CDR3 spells CASSIRDLNTEAFF. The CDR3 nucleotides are TGTGCCAGTAGTATCAGGGATTTGAACACTGAAGCTTTCTTT.

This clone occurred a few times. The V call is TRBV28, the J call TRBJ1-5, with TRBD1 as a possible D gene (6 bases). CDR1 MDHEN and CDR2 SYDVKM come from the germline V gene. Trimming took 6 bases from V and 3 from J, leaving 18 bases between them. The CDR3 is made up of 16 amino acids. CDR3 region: CASSLKGGAYNQPQHF. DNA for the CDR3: TGTGCCAGCAGCCTCAAGGGGGGGGCCTACAATCAGCCCCAGCATTTT.

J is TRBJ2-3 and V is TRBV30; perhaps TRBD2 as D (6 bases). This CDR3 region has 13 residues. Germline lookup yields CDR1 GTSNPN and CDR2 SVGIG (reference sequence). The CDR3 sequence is CGLSGTRTDTQYF. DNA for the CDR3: TGTGGACTCTCCGGGACTCGCACAGATACGCAGTATTTT.

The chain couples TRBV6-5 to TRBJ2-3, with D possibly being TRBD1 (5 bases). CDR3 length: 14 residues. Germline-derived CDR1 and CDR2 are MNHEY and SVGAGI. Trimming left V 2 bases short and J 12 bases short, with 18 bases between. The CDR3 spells CASSYESGRAHQYF. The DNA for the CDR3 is TGTGCCAGCAGTTACGAATCGGGCAGGGCCCACCAGTATTTT.

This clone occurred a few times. For the CDR3, the DNA is TGTGCCAGCAGCCAAGATGGGATGCTAGCGGGAGTGGCCGGGGAGCTGTTTTTT. Its protein is CASSQDGMLAGVAGELFF. The chain has TRBV14 and TRBJ2-2, with 10 bases aligning to TRBD2. CDR3 length equals 18 residues. V trimming: 0 bases; J trimming: 6 bases; junction bases outside the gene matches: 10. Germline assignment: CDR1 SGHDN and CDR2 FVKESK.

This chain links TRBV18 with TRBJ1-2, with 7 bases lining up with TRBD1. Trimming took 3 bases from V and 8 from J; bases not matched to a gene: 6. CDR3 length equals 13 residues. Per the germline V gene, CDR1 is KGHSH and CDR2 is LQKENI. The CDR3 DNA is TGTGCCAGCTCACCCCGACAGGGTGACGGCTACACCTTC. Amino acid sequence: CASSPRQGDGYTF.

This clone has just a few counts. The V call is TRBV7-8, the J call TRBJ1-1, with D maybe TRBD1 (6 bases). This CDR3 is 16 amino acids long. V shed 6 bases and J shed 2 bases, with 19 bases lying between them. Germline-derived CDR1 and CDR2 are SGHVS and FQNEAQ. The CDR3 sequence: CASSPKTGSLNTEAFF. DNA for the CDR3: TGTGCCAGCAGTCCTAAGACAGGCTCTTTAAACACTGAAGCTTTCTTT.